This T cell receptor (beta chain) derives from a study of human thymus T cells. Regarding the study as a whole: As related research reported, thymic repertoires overlapped highly among unrelated individuals. Usage of V and J genes appeared biased in thymic and blood repertoires.

Libraries were prepared by immunoSEQ multiplex PCR; TCRdb keeps only in-frame clonotypes and omits some of them. The data contain roughly 77,000 clones, about 95% of them singletons. The CDR3 runs 16 residues. Germline lookup yields CDR1 SGHTA and CDR2 FQGNSA. Trimming stripped 4 bases from V and 6 bases from J, with 18 bases between. On this clone itself: The antigen is not known.

Resections obtained during corrective heart surgery supplied the thymus tissue. Donation was from healthy Finnish infants who were having corrective surgery that addressed congenital heart defects. The sequence was collected from a girl under three years old with a congenital heart defect but otherwise immunologically healthy. The specimen sequenced was thymus tissue. The rearrangement joins TRBV7-2 to TRBJ2-2; TRBD2 is a possible D gene (5 bases). The CDR3 nucleotides read TGTGCCAGCAGCTCCCCGTTTAAGCGGTGGGCCGGGGAGCTGTTTTTT. Translation gives CASSSPFKRWAGELFF.